Presented here are 22 T cell receptor beta chains from one specimen sequenced in a study of blood T cell repertoires in COVID-19. Method: immunoSEQ multiplex PCR; TCRdb's copy keeps in-frame clones and lacks some. Of 84,000 or so clones listed, 85% to 95% were seen once; the top ten hold around 6%. Sequencing was performed on peripheral blood. All receptors derive from a woman aged 55-69 years with active COVID-19.

CDR3 protein: CASSYNRYSNQPQHF. CDR3 DNA sequence: TGTGCCAGCAGTTACAACAGGTATAGCAATCAGCCCCAGCATTTT. The V gene is TRBV6-5, the J gene TRBJ1-5, with D maybe TRBD1 (5 bases). The CDR3 consists of 15 residues. With 2 bases removed from V and 0 bases from J, the gap between germline ends came to 8 bases. Germline values: CDR1 MNHEY, CDR2 SVGAGI.

The gene calls are TRBV6-6 and TRBJ2-7; D is unclear. The V gene lost 3 bases and the J gene lost 5 bases, with 11 bases spanning the gap. From germline, CDR1 is MNHNY and CDR2 SVGAGI (reference sequence). The CDR3 length is 13 residues. The CDR3 nucleotides are TGTGCCAGCAGTTATTTCGGCAGCGACGAGCAGTACTTC. Encoded protein: CASSYFGSDEQYF.

The V gene is TRBV10-3, the J gene TRBJ2-1, with 15 bases matching TRBD2. Germline-derived CDR1 and CDR2 are ENHRY and SYGVKD. V lost 7 bases, J lost 8 bases, and 6 bases stayed unmatched. The CDR3 is made up of 15 amino acids. CDR3 residues: CAITLGLAGGDEQFF. The CDR3 bases are TGTGCCATCACCCTAGGACTAGCGGGAGGGGATGAGCAGTTCTTC.

This clone was counted once. The V and J genes are TRBV3-1 (or the pseudogene TRBV3-2) and TRBJ2-5; D remains unclear. The CDR3 has 15 residues. Germline V gene data show CDR1 as LGHDT and CDR2 as YNNKEL (reference sequence). Trimming cost V 5 bases and J 4 bases, with 17 bases left between them. This CDR3 is CASSGFPLAGETQYF. The CDR3 nucleotides read TGTGCCAGCAGCGGATTCCCGTTAGCCGGAGAGACCCAGTACTTC.

This chain joins TRBV11-3 and TRBJ2-5; no reliable D call. CDR3 length: 13 residues. The V and J ends lost 2 bases and 5 bases respectively, with 9 bases between them. Germline V gives CDR1 SGHNT, CDR2 YENEEA. The CDR3, as DNA: TGTGCCAGCAGCTTAAACTTGTTTGAGACCCAGTACTTC. Encoded protein: CASSLNLFETQYF.

This clone was seen a handful of times. The CDR3 region is CASSRRDFTGELFF. CDR3 nucleotides: TGTGCCAGCAGCCGTAGGGACTTCACCGGGGAGCTGTTTTTT. This chain links TRBV6-2 or TRBV6-3 with TRBJ2-2; the D gene is possibly TRBD2 (6 bases). The CDR3 consists of 14 residues. The V gene's germline CDR1 is MNHEY and CDR2 SVGEGT. Between the trimmed V and J ends, which lost 6 bases and 4 bases, there was a span of 12 bases.

The rearrangement uses TRBV6-5 and TRBJ1-5; 7 nucleotides match TRBD1. The V gene end was trimmed by 6 bases and the J gene end by 4 bases; junction bases not matched to a gene: 6. Per the germline V gene, CDR1 is MNHEY and CDR2 is SVGAGI. The CDR3 runs 14 residues. CDR3 in amino acids: CASRDRVGNQPQHF. CDR3 in DNA: TGTGCCAGCAGAGACAGGGTCGGTAATCAGCCCCAGCATTTT.

The chain employs TRBV24-1 and TRBJ2-2; 9 nucleotides match TRBD1. The trim removed 8 bases at V and 8 bases at J, leaving 5 bases unmatched. Germline-derived CDR1 and CDR2 are KGHDR and SFDVKD. CDR3 size: 13 residues. CDR3 DNA sequence: TGTGCCACCACCGACAGGGGGTCAGGGGAGCTGTTTTTT. Translated: CATTDRGSGELFF.

The V and J genes are TRBV11-3 and TRBJ2-1, with TRBD2 identical over 10 bases. This CDR3 spans 16 amino acids. Germline CDR1 and CDR2: SGHNT and YENEEA. Unmatched junction bases numbered 4, after V lost 0 bases and J lost 5 bases. In nucleotides, the CDR3 is TGTGCCAGCAGCTTAGATCGAGCGGGAGGGGACAATGAGCAGTTCTTC. It yields the protein CASSLDRAGGDNEQFF.

The chain uses TRBV5-1 and TRBJ2-7; 10 bases align to TRBD1. Germline V CDR1 and CDR2: SGHRS, YFSETQ. The CDR3 has 14 amino acids. J was trimmed by 7 bases and V by 4 bases; bases with no gene match: 8. For the CDR3, the DNA is TGCGCCAGCAGCATCAGACAGGGGGCGGGGGAGCAGTACTTC. Amino acids: CASSIRQGAGEQYF.

This sequence joins TRBV30 and TRBJ1-5; 9 positions match TRBD1. CDR3 length equals 13 residues. V lost 2 bases and J lost 11; bases outside the gene matches: 7. Germline V gene sequence: CDR1 GTSNPN, CDR2 SVGIG (reference sequence). The CDR3 DNA is TGTGCCTGGAGTCCCACAGGGGGCAGGGCCCAGCATTTT. As protein: CAWSPTGGRAQHF.

J is TRBJ2-2 and V is TRBV30; 10 bases are a match to TRBD1. The germline gives CDR1 GTSNPN, CDR2 SVGIG (reference sequence). The CDR3 sequence is 16 residues long. The junction had 7 bases not matched to a gene; V was cut back by 0 bases and J by 6 bases. This CDR3 reads CAWSVHWDRGSGELFF. The CDR3 bases are TGTGCCTGGAGTGTACATTGGGACAGGGGTTCCGGGGAGCTGTTTTTT.

This clone occurred once. The rearrangement links TRBV6-5 to TRBJ2-1; weak D call: TRBD2 (6 bases). There are 15 residues in the CDR3. Trimming took 7 bases from V and 6 from J, leaving 19 bases between them. The V gene's germline CDR1 is MNHEY and CDR2 SVGAGI. For the CDR3, the DNA is TGTGCCAGCAACCCCAGTCCGGGAGAGATCAATGAGCAGTTCTTC. This gives the protein CASNPSPGEINEQFF.

The CDR3 region is CASSQTTSGDSTDTQYF. The CDR3 bases are TGCGCCAGCAGCCAAACGACTAGCGGGGACTCCACAGATACGCAGTATTTT. This sequence joins TRBV4-3 and TRBJ2-3, with 11 bases identical to TRBD2. The junction had 6 bases not matched to a gene; V was cut back by 2 bases and J by 2 bases. The CDR3 sequence is 17 residues long. Germline V gives CDR1 LGHNA, CDR2 YSLEER.

The genes are TRBV12-3 or TRBV12-4 and TRBJ2-2, with TRBD2 as a possible D gene (5 bases). The CDR3 covers 13 residues. V dropped 6 bases and J dropped 5 bases, with 10 bases sitting between them. The CDR3 DNA reads as TGTGCCAGCAGCCTAAGGAGGACCGGGGAGCTGTTTTTT. Translation: CASSLRRTGELFF.

The chain employs TRBV27 and TRBJ2-1; 7 positions agree with TRBD1. This CDR3 is 12 amino acids long. Germline CDR1 is MNHEY and CDR2 is SMNVEV (reference sequence). The V gene end was trimmed by 7 bases and the J gene end by 9 bases; junction bases not matched to a gene: 6. The CDR3 region is CASKRGRGEQFF. The CDR3 DNA reads TGTGCCAGCAAAAGGGGGCGCGGTGAGCAGTTCTTC.

The gene calls are TRBV27 and TRBJ1-2; maybe TRBD1 (6 bases). Germline CDR1 reads MNHEY; CDR2 reads SMNVEV (reference sequence). With 5 bases removed from V and 8 bases from J, the gap between germline ends came to 12 bases. This CDR3 is 12 amino acids long. The CDR3 region is CASSPIGGGYTF. CDR3 in DNA: TGTGCCAGCAGTCCAATAGGGGGAGGCTACACCTTC.

V and J are TRBV7-6 and TRBJ2-6; 10 nucleotides match TRBD1. The CDR3 length is 19 residues. Germline V gene data show CDR1 as SGHVS and CDR2 as FNYEAQ. The junction had 12 bases not matched to a gene; V was cut back by 5 bases and J by 2 bases. The CDR3 bases are TGTGCCAGCAGCCCAACGGGACAGGGGAAATCAGCTGGGGCCAACGTCCTGACTTTC. This sequence encodes CASSPTGQGKSAGANVLTF. The full variable domain, in which reference TRBV7-6 and TRBJ2-6 provide the parts outside the CDR3, is GAGVSQSPRYKVTKRGQDVALRCDPISGHVSLYWYRQALGQGPEFLTYFNYEAQQDKSGLPNDRFSAERPEGSISTLTIQRTEQRDSAMYRCASSPTGQGKSAGANVLTFGAGSRLTVL.

The chain couples TRBV7-3 to TRBJ1-5, with a tentative D call TRBD1 (5 bases). CDR1 and CDR2 from the germline V gene are SGHTA and FQGTGA. Trimming removed 5 bases at V and 7 bases at J, with 12 bases between. The CDR3 has 13 residues. The CDR3 bases are TGTGCCAGCAGCCGCGGGGCAACGCAGCCCCAGCATTTT. Translating it yields CASSRGATQPQHF.

The chain employs TRBV24-1 and TRBJ2-7; 12 bases fit TRBD1. V lost 4 bases, J lost 6 bases, and 6 bases stayed unmatched. CDR3 length: 15 residues. Germline V gene sequence: CDR1 KGHDR, CDR2 SFDVKD. The CDR3 loop reads CATSDSGQGAREQYF. The CDR3 DNA reads TGTGCCACCAGTGACTCGGGACAGGGGGCTCGCGAGCAGTACTTC.

The chain has TRBV10-3 and TRBJ2-7; D gene ambiguous. The CDR3 loop spans 11 amino acids. The germline gives CDR1 ENHRY, CDR2 SYGVKD. Trimming shortened V by 5 bases and J by 3 bases, and 5 bases separated the two germline ends. The DNA of the CDR3 is TGTGCCATCAGTAACATCTACGAGCAGTACTTC. It encodes CAISNIYEQYF.

This chain connects TRBV12-1 to TRBJ2-7; TRBD1 is the table's D call, not checked against the DNA. TRBV12-1 is recorded as a pseudogene. The CDR3 sequence is 15 residues long. The CDR3 coding sequence is TGTGCCAGCAGCCCCTCCATCCTAGGGGCCTACGAGCAGTACTTC. This sequence encodes CASSPSILGAYEQYF.